Each of the 30 T cell receptor beta chains below was sequenced from the same sample in a study of blood T cell repertoires in COVID-19. Assay used: immunoSEQ multiplex PCR; TCRdb lists only in-frame clones, some missing. The sample records 200,000 to 300,000 clones, 75% to 90% being singletons. The sample consisted of peripheral blood. Every receptor here comes from a middle-aged woman who had recovered from COVID-19.

The V call is TRBV2, the J call TRBJ1-5; D is unclear. Germline-derived CDR1 and CDR2 are SNHLY and FYNNEI. The length of the CDR3 is 14 residues. V was cut by 10 bases and J by 1 base, with 14 bases left in between. The CDR3 loop is CAIRSPQSNQPQHF. In nucleotides, the CDR3 is TGTGCCATCCGGAGCCCCCAAAGCAATCAGCCCCAGCATTTT.

The CDR3 here is CASSLGTVYNEQFF. The CDR3 coding sequence is TGCGCCAGCAGCTTGGGGACAGTCTACAATGAGCAGTTCTTC. The V gene is TRBV5-1, the J gene TRBJ2-1, with TRBD1 as a possible D gene (6 bases). Germline V gives CDR1 SGHRS, CDR2 YFSETQ. V lost 0 bases and J 3 bases, leaving 7 bases between the germline ends. This CDR3 comprises 14 residues.

This clone was found many times. This chain joins TRBV5-1 and TRBJ2-7; D possibly corresponds to TRBD1 (5 bases). The germline CDR1 and CDR2 sequences are SGHRS and YFSETQ. Trimming took 4 bases from V and 7 from J, leaving 12 bases between them. The CDR3 runs to 12 residues. CDR3 sequence: CASSLGAQEQYF. The CDR3 nucleotides are TGCGCCAGCAGCCTTGGGGCGCAGGAGCAGTACTTC.

Regarding this clone: Other DNA sequences of this sample code for an identical CDR3. The V call is TRBV5-1, the J call TRBJ1-1, with D possibly matching TRBD1 (6 bases). Germline lookup yields CDR1 SGHRS and CDR2 YFSETQ. The V end was cut by 2 bases, the J end by 3 bases, with 11 bases between. The CDR3 sequence is 14 residues long. The CDR3 region is CASSFGGLDTEAFF. CDR3 bases: TGCGCCAGCAGCTTCGGGGGGCTGGACACTGAAGCTTTCTTT.

This clone showed up just once. The chain carries TRBV2 and TRBJ1-2; unclear D gene. Per germline, CDR1 SNHLY and CDR2 FYNNEI. The CDR3 length is 13 residues. The V end lost 6 bases, the J end lost 8 bases, and 16 bases lay between the germline ends. CDR3 sequence reads: CASSWSGQEGYTF. The CDR3 DNA is TGTGCCAGCAGCTGGAGCGGTCAGGAAGGCTACACCTTC.

The rearrangement uses TRBV11-2 and TRBJ2-3; TRBD2 is a possible D gene (6 bases). This CDR3 is built from 16 residues. Trimming cost V 4 bases and J 0 bases, with 14 bases left between them. Per the germline V gene, CDR1 is SGHAT and CDR2 is FQNNGV. The CDR3 coding sequence is TGTGCCAGCAGCTCGGTCCTGGGGACTAGCACAGATACGCAGTATTTT. Translation gives CASSSVLGTSTDTQYF.

The chain links TRBV6-1 to TRBJ1-2; D unclear. The CDR3 runs to 13 residues. V was shortened by 1 base and J by 8 bases, with 11 bases between the two germline ends. Germline loops: CDR1 MNHNS, CDR2 SASEGT. The CDR3: CASSEVALRGYTF. CDR3 nucleotide sequence: TGTGCCAGCAGTGAAGTCGCCCTCAGAGGCTACACCTTC.

In its sample, this clone was seen a few times. The chain combines TRBV7-2 with TRBJ1-5, with TRBD1 matching 8 bases. This CDR3 is built from 13 residues. Trimming cost V 3 bases and J 6 bases; bases outside gene matches: 1. Germline values: CDR1 SGHTA, CDR2 FQGNSA. The CDR3: CASSFDRGQPQHF. The CDR3 DNA follows: TGTGCCAGCAGCTTCGACAGGGGTCAGCCCCAGCATTTT.

V is TRBV5-4 and J is TRBJ2-1, with 8 bases identical to TRBD2. Looked up from germline, CDR1 is SGHNT and CDR2 is YYREEE (reference sequence). Germline trimming cut 6 bases from V and 4 bases from J; bases unmatched to any gene: 12. The CDR3 is 16 residues long. The CDR3 DNA follows: TGTGCCAGCACCCCCCACCCTCCTAGCGGGTACAATGAGCAGTTCTTC. This gives the protein CASTPHPPSGYNEQFF. Using reference TRBV5-4 and TRBJ2-1 for the parts outside the CDR3, the full variable domain is ETGVTQSPTHLIKTRGQQVTLRCSSQSGHNTVSWYQQALGQGPQFIFQYYREEENGRGNFPPRFSGLQFPNYSSELNVNALELDDSALYLCASTPHPPSGYNEQFFGPGTRLTVL.

J is TRBJ1-4 and V is TRBV4-3, with a weak D call TRBD1 (5 bases). Trimming shortened V by 1 base and J by 8 bases, and 20 bases separated the two germline ends. Germline assignment: CDR1 LGHNA and CDR2 YSLEER. The CDR3 extends over 17 amino acids. CDR3 DNA: TGCGCCAGCAGCCAAGGTGGCCTACGACAGCCCGAGGAAAAACTGTTTTTT. Translating it yields CASSQGGLRQPEEKLFF.

This chain uses TRBV27 with TRBJ2-4; D possibly corresponds to TRBD1 (5 bases). Germline CDR1 MNHEY, CDR2 SMNVEV (reference sequence). With 5 bases removed from V and 7 bases from J, the gap between germline ends came to 21 bases. The CDR3 runs 16 residues. CDR3 DNA: TGTGCCAGCAGTCCATCCCTCGACAGCCTCGTGAACATTCAGTACTTC. Translated, it gives CASSPSLDSLVNIQYF.

The chain has TRBV30 and TRBJ1-6; D not certain. Trimming left V 3 bases short and J 4 bases short, with 7 bases between. The CDR3 is made up of 13 amino acids. Germline CDR1 is GTSNPN and CDR2 is SVGIG (reference sequence). DNA of the CDR3: TGTGCCTGGAGCCCCAGGTATAATTCACCCCTCCACTTT. Translating gives CAWSPRYNSPLHF. The variable domain in full, completed from reference TRBV30 and TRBJ1-6, reads SQTIHQWPATLVQPVGSPLSLECTVEGTSNPNLYWYRQAAGRGLQLLFYSVGIGQISSEVPQNLSASRPQDRQFILSSKKLLLSDSGFYLCAWSPRYNSPLHFGNGTRLTVT.

The chain is built from TRBV27 and TRBJ1-2, with a tentative D call TRBD1 (6 bases). This CDR3 comprises 12 residues. V gave up 6 bases and J gave up 7 bases, with 12 bases separating them. From germline, CDR1 is MNHEY and CDR2 SMNVEV (reference sequence). CDR3 amino acids: CASRAGASGYTF. CDR3 coding DNA: TGTGCCAGCAGGGCAGGGGCTTCTGGCTACACCTTC.

This rearrangement joins TRBV6-5 to TRBJ1-2; TRBD1 agrees at 8 bases. Germline CDR1 and CDR2: MNHEY and SVGAGI. The CDR3 has 16 amino acids. V shed 0 bases, J shed 6 bases, and the junction held 9 bases outside the gene matches. Here the CDR3 DNA reads TGTGCCAGCAGTTACTCCTACAGGGGGAAAGCAGATGGCTACACCTTC. Amino acids: CASSYSYRGKADGYTF.

This clone was found once. The V gene is TRBV27, the J gene TRBJ1-1; 7 bases align to TRBD1. The CDR3 covers 15 residues. The trim removed 5 bases at V and 0 bases at J, leaving 6 bases unmatched. The germline V gene has CDR1 MNHEY and CDR2 SMNVEV (reference sequence). CDR3 in amino acids: CASSPRGSLNTEAFF. For the CDR3, the DNA is TGTGCCAGCAGTCCCAGGGGGAGCTTGAACACTGAAGCTTTCTTT.

The J gene is TRBJ2-7, the V gene TRBV28; maybe TRBD1 (7 bases). Looked up from germline, CDR1 is MDHEN and CDR2 is SYDVKM. The CDR3 contains 15 residues. V was shortened by 6 bases and J by 2 bases, with 17 bases between the two germline ends. CDR3 protein: CASRPYRGLPYEQYF. For the CDR3, the DNA is TGTGCCAGCAGGCCCTACAGGGGACTCCCCTACGAGCAGTACTTC.

The J gene is TRBJ1-5, the V gene TRBV6-5, with D maybe TRBD1 (6 bases). Germline V gives CDR1 MNHEY, CDR2 SVGAGI. V lost 4 bases and J 6 bases, leaving 13 bases between the germline ends. This CDR3 has 14 residues. CDR3 sequence reads: CASSLTGPAQPQHF. CDR3 sequence (DNA): TGTGCCAGCAGTTTAACAGGGCCGGCTCAGCCCCAGCATTTT.

The chain links TRBV5-1 to TRBJ1-1, with 11 bases that match TRBD1. The germline V gene has CDR1 SGHRS and CDR2 YFSETQ. CDR3 length: 18 residues. V lost 0 bases to trimming and J lost 1 base; unmatched junction nucleotides: 8. CDR3: CASSLGGTGGFRNTEAFF. CDR3 nucleotide sequence: TGCGCCAGCAGCTTGGGAGGGACAGGGGGTTTTAGGAACACTGAAGCTTTCTTT.

The CDR3 DNA sequence: TGTGCCAGCAGCGTTGATTCCAGGGATCAGCCCCAGCATTTT. It codes for CASSVDSRDQPQHF. This rearrangement joins TRBV4-2 to TRBJ1-5; a possible D gene is TRBD1 (5 bases). Germline CDR1 LGHNA, CDR2 YNFKEQ. The CDR3 spans 14 residues. V lost 5 bases and J lost 5, with 13 bases in between.

This chain links TRBV5-1 with TRBJ1-2; TRBD1 aligns across 7 bases. The V gene's germline CDR1 is SGHRS and CDR2 YFSETQ. The ends lost 4 bases at V and 2 bases at J; junction bases unmatched: 5. The CDR3 contains 14 residues. CDR3 sequence reads: CASSITTGNYGYTF. As DNA, the CDR3 is TGCGCCAGCAGCATAACGACAGGGAACTATGGCTACACCTTC.

This rearrangement joins TRBV7-9 to TRBJ1-1, with D maybe TRBD1 (6 bases). Germline V gene data show CDR1 as SEHNR and CDR2 as FQNEAQ (reference sequence). The CDR3 spans 12 residues. The V and J ends lost 5 bases and 7 bases respectively, with 11 bases between them. DNA for the CDR3: TGTGCCAGCAGCCGGACAGCTTATGAAGCTTTCTTT. Translating gives CASSRTAYEAFF.

The V and J genes are TRBV5-1 and TRBJ2-5, with a tentative D call TRBD2 (5 bases). V was trimmed by 3 bases and J by 0 bases, leaving 12 bases between them. Germline CDR1 is SGHRS and CDR2 is YFSETQ. CDR3 length: 15 amino acids. The CDR3 DNA is TGCGCCAGCAGCTGGGGAGTGGCGGACCAAGAGACCCAGTACTTC. It yields the protein CASSWGVADQETQYF.

This clone was seen once. The chain has TRBV4-3 and TRBJ1-2, with D unresolved. The V end was cut by 0 bases, the J end by 4 bases, with 18 bases between. The CDR3 covers 17 residues. Germline CDR1 is LGHNA and CDR2 is YSLEER. CDR3 in amino acids: CASSQEVGMQARYGYTF. Written as DNA, the CDR3 is TGCGCCAGCAGCCAAGAAGTTGGTATGCAGGCCCGCTATGGCTACACCTTC.

The chain combines TRBV9 with TRBJ2-6; maybe TRBD2 (6 bases). This CDR3 contains 17 residues. The V gene's germline CDR1 is SGDLS and CDR2 YYNGEE. V gave up 3 bases and J gave up 4 bases, with 17 bases separating them. CDR3 in amino acids: CASSAPLWGEGANVLTF. DNA for the CDR3: TGTGCCAGCAGCGCCCCACTGTGGGGGGAAGGGGCCAACGTCCTGACTTTC.

The chain uses TRBV2 and TRBJ2-7; D is perhaps TRBD2 (5 bases). The germline V gene encodes CDR1 SNHLY and CDR2 FYNNEI. The CDR3 is 13 amino acids. V lost 7 bases and J 1 base, leaving 11 bases between the germline ends. This chain's CDR3 is CASTSRGSYEQYF. CDR3 nucleotide sequence: TGTGCCAGCACCAGCCGCGGGTCCTACGAGCAGTACTTC. Full variable domain (missing parts from reference TRBV2 and TRBJ2-7): EPEVTQTPSHQVTQMGQEVILRCVPISNHLYFYWYRQILGQKVEFLVSFYNNEISEKSEIFDDQFSVERPDGSNFTLKIRSTKLEDSAMYFCASTSRGSYEQYFGPGTRLTVT.

This rearrangement joins TRBV27 to TRBJ2-7; no definite D call. Trimming removed 3 bases at V and 7 bases at J, with 10 bases between. Germline V CDR1 and CDR2: MNHEY, SMNVEV (reference sequence). This CDR3 contains 12 residues. The CDR3 loop is CASSFPGVEQYF. Here the CDR3 DNA reads TGTGCCAGCAGTTTCCCCGGTGTGGAGCAGTACTTC.

The rearrangement uses TRBV10-1 and TRBJ1-1; 9 positions match TRBD1. Per germline, CDR1 WNHNN and CDR2 SYGVQD (reference sequence). There are 20 residues in the CDR3. J lost 0 bases, V lost 3 bases, and 17 bases had no gene match. In DNA form, the CDR3 reads TGCGCCAGCAGTGATCTACAGGGGGCATCGGTTACATCAATGAACACTGAAGCTTTCTTT. Protein product: CASSDLQGASVTSMNTEAFF.

This chain connects TRBV5-1 to TRBJ2-1; tentatively, D is TRBD1 (7 bases). CDR1 is SGHRS, CDR2 YFSETQ, per germline. With 0 bases removed from V and 4 bases from J, the gap between germline ends came to 14 bases. This CDR3 comprises 16 residues. Here the CDR3 DNA reads TGCGCCAGCAGCTTGGCCGGGGGACAGATGTACAATGAGCAGTTCTTC. It yields the protein CASSLAGGQMYNEQFF.

This clone has ten or more counts. The chain employs TRBV27 and TRBJ1-5; 7 bases agree with TRBD1. V gave up 5 bases and J gave up 2 bases; unmatched junction bases: 9. Germline CDR1 is MNHEY and CDR2 is SMNVEV (reference sequence). There are 16 residues in the CDR3. DNA of the CDR3: TGTGCCAGCAGTCACCGAGACAGGGTGGGCAATCAGCCCCAGCATTTT. Its translation: CASSHRDRVGNQPQHF.

This sequence joins TRBV6-5 and TRBJ1-5; D gene uncertain. Germline V lookup: CDR1 MNHEY, CDR2 SVGAGI. The CDR3 extends over 13 amino acids. V was shortened by 6 bases and J by 4 bases, with 10 bases between the two germline ends. DNA for the CDR3: TGTGCCAGCAGAATCGGGAGAAATCAGCCCCAGCATTTT. Its translation: CASRIGRNQPQHF.